Sequencing of this TCR beta chain was carried out in a study of cytomegalovirus exposure and HLA in healthy donors. PCR was performed using 60 Vbeta and 13 Jbeta primers. Sequencing was performed with immunoSEQ multiplex PCR; in TCRdb, only in-frame clones are kept and a portion is missing. The sample carries over 85,000 clones, about 70% recorded once. Trimming took 0 bases from V and 4 from J, leaving 8 bases between them. The length of the CDR3 is 14 residues. The V gene's germline CDR1 is KGHSH and CDR2 LQKENI. The genes are TRBV18 and TRBJ2-3; D is uncertain. The sequencing input was PBMCs. The clonotype comes from a female donor in good health and CMV-seronegative. CDR3 sequence (DNA): TGTGCCAGCTCACCACCGGGCGTCGCAGATACGCAGTATTTT. As protein: CASSPPGVADTQYF.